Shown below are 5 T cell receptor beta chains from a single sample sequenced in a study of cytomegalovirus exposure and HLA in healthy donors. Both 60 Vbeta primers and 13 Jbeta primers went into the PCR. Clones were sequenced by immunoSEQ multiplex PCR, and TCRdb holds only the in-frame ones, with some missing. The sample consists of fewer than 200,000 clones, about 70% of them appearing once. The sample taken for sequencing was PBMCs. These receptors were collected from a woman aged 30 to 39 in good health and CMV-seronegative.

The rearrangement links TRBV27 to TRBJ1-2, with D tentatively TRBD1 (5 bases). V dropped 3 bases and J dropped 5 bases, with 10 bases sitting between them. The CDR3 has 13 amino acids. Germline V gene sequence: CDR1 MNHEY, CDR2 SMNVEV (reference sequence). As DNA, the CDR3 is TGTGCCAGCAGTTTGTTCAGGGATTATGGCTACACCTTC. This gives the protein CASSLFRDYGYTF.

The chain recombines TRBV27 with TRBJ2-1; the D gene is possibly TRBD2 (6 bases). The CDR3 totals 20 residues. Germline assignment: CDR1 MNHEY and CDR2 SMNVEV (reference sequence). The V and J ends lost 1 base and 7 bases respectively, with 29 bases between them. The CDR3 here is CASSLLGRLVTYGNDNEQFF. Written as DNA, the CDR3 is TGTGCCAGCAGTTTATTGGGGAGGCTAGTCACGTACGGGAACGATAATGAGCAGTTCTTC.

This clone was observed a single time. The gene calls are TRBV15 and TRBJ2-5, with 8 bases lining up with TRBD1. The trim removed 8 bases at V and 5 bases at J, leaving 10 bases unmatched. This CDR3 spans 14 amino acids. The germline V gene encodes CDR1 LNHNV and CDR2 YYDKDF (reference sequence). CDR3 DNA: TGTGCCACCGGGCAGGGGGCGACGGGGGAGACCCAGTACTTC. Residues: CATGQGATGETQYF.

This sequence joins TRBV11-1 and TRBJ1-2, with 8 bases aligning to TRBD1. V lost 1 base, J lost 4 bases, and 5 bases stayed unmatched. This CDR3 is built from 15 residues. The germline gives CDR1 SGHAT, CDR2 FQDESV (reference sequence). CDR3 sequence reads: CASSLEDRGGYGYTF. The DNA of the CDR3 is TGTGCCAGCAGCTTAGAAGACAGGGGAGGCTATGGCTACACCTTC.

This clone turned up a few times. The chain is built from TRBV5-1 and TRBJ1-1; D remains ambiguous. V shed 0 bases and J shed 4 bases, with 4 bases lying between them. Germline V gene data show CDR1 as SGHRS and CDR2 as YFSETQ. The CDR3 has 12 amino acids. CDR3 amino acids: CASSLDSTEAFF. The CDR3 nucleotides are TGCGCCAGCAGCTTGGACAGCACTGAAGCTTTCTTT.